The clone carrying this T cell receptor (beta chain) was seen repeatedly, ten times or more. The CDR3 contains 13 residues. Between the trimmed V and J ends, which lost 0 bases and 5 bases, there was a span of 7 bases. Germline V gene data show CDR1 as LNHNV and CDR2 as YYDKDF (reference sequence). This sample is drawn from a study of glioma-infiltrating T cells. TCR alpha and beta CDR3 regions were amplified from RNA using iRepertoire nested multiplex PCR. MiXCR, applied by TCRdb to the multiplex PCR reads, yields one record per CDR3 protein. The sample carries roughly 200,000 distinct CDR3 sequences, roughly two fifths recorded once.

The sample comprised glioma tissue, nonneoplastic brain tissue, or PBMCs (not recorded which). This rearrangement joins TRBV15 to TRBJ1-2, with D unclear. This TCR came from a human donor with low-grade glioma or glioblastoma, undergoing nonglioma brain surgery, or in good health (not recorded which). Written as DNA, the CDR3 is TGTGCCACCAGCAGAGATCAACAGTATGGCTACACCTTC. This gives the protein CATSRDQQYGYTF.